Listed here are 27 T cell receptor beta chains from one sample, sequenced in a study of cytomegalovirus exposure and HLA in healthy donors (dated by TCRdb to about 2017). The library came from the immunoSEQ multiplex PCR assay. The multiplex PCR relied on a mix of 60 forward primers for TCR Vbeta segments and 13 reverse primers for TCR Jbeta segments. This immuneACCESS table, as held by TCRdb, lists in-frame sequences with V and J called but not all clones. Of the missing ones, under half trace to an unresolved V gene in checked studies; the others have no known cause. The sample table shows just over 150,000 clones, and over 70% are seen once. Approximately 1.4% of the sample is held by the ten biggest clonotypes. Sequencing input: PBMCs. The receptors come from a woman in her twenties or thirties in good health and CMV-seronegative.

This clone occurred once. The chain combines TRBV5-6 with TRBJ1-3; TRBD1 might be the D (5 bases). The CDR3 length is 15 residues. CDR1 SGHDT and CDR2 YYEEEE come from the germline V gene. The germline V and J ends were trimmed by 1 base and 0 bases, with 8 bases remaining between them. The CDR3 sequence is CASSLTGSSGNTIYF. The DNA for the CDR3 is TGTGCCAGCAGCTTGACAGGTAGCTCTGGAAACACCATATATTTT.

The chain joins TRBV6-1 to TRBJ2-7; 8 bases line up with TRBD2. This CDR3 has 13 residues. Unmatched junction bases numbered 4, after V lost 5 bases and J lost 4 bases. Germline V gene data show CDR1 as MNHNS and CDR2 as SASEGT. In DNA, the CDR3 is TGTGCCAGCAGTTTAGCGGGGAGATACGAGCAGTACTTC. Its translation: CASSLAGRYEQYF.

J is TRBJ1-5 and V is TRBV27; D is undetermined. CDR1 is MNHEY and CDR2 is SMNVEV in the germline V gene (reference sequence). V was shortened by 6 bases and J by 2 bases, with 17 bases between the two germline ends. The CDR3 contains 16 residues. In nucleotides, the CDR3 is TGTGCCAGCAGCCCCGGTCCCCATAGTGGCAATCAGCCCCAGCATTTT. Its translation is CASSPGPHSGNQPQHF.

V is TRBV10-1 and J is TRBJ1-6; D remains ambiguous. CDR3 length equals 14 residues. From germline, CDR1 is WNHNN and CDR2 SYGVQD (reference sequence). V was pared by 8 bases and J by 0 bases, with 8 bases between. This CDR3 is CASGASSYNSPLHF. CDR3 sequence (DNA): TGCGCCAGCGGTGCGAGCTCCTATAATTCACCCCTCCACTTT.

This chain joins TRBV5-1 and TRBJ1-2; possibly TRBD1 for D (5 bases). This CDR3 is built from 14 residues. Looked up from germline, CDR1 is SGHRS and CDR2 is YFSETQ. V dropped 0 bases and J dropped 8 bases, with 14 bases sitting between them. The DNA of the CDR3 is TGCGCCAGCAGCTTGGCTGGGGGACTTGACGGCTACACCTTC. It translates to CASSLAGGLDGYTF.

The CDR3, as DNA: TGCGCCAGCAGCGCTGGGGACCTGGGGGGTGAAAAACTGTTTTTT. This translates into CASSAGDLGGEKLFF. V gene TRBV5-1 combines with J gene TRBJ1-4; perhaps TRBD1 as D (5 bases). The CDR3 spans 15 residues. Germline V gene sequence: CDR1 SGHRS, CDR2 YFSETQ. Trimming stripped 4 bases from V and 7 bases from J, with 17 bases between.

V is TRBV5-1 and J is TRBJ1-1, with D perhaps matching TRBD1 (6 bases). Trimming shortened V by 0 bases and J by 5 bases, and 14 bases separated the two germline ends. The CDR3 is made up of 15 amino acids. Germline V gene sequence: CDR1 SGHRS, CDR2 YFSETQ. In DNA, the CDR3 is TGCGCCAGCAGCTTGGGGCTGGGGGCGAAGACTGAAGCTTTCTTT. Protein sequence: CASSLGLGAKTEAFF.

This clone was observed a handful of times. The chain recombines TRBV7-9 with TRBJ2-2, with D possibly being TRBD1 (6 bases). The CDR3 is 14 residues long. The V and J ends lost 4 bases and 1 base respectively, with 7 bases between them. The germline V gene encodes CDR1 SEHNR and CDR2 FQNEAQ (reference sequence). CDR3 nucleotides: TGTGCCAGCAGCTCGGACAGGAACACCGGGGAGCTGTTTTTT. Protein product: CASSSDRNTGELFF.

The rearrangement links TRBV15 to TRBJ2-5; 10 bases align to TRBD1. The CDR3 is 15 amino acids. V lost 3 bases, J lost 4 bases, and 5 bases stayed unmatched. CDR1 is LNHNV and CDR2 is YYDKDF in the germline V gene (reference sequence). Here the CDR3 reads CATSSDRGLAETQYF. CDR3 sequence (DNA): TGTGCCACCAGCAGTGACAGGGGGCTGGCAGAGACCCAGTACTTC.

The V call is TRBV18, the J call TRBJ1-1, with D possibly TRBD1 on 5 matching bases. The V end was cut by 3 bases, the J end by 3 bases, with 14 bases between. The germline gives CDR1 KGHSH, CDR2 LQKENI. The CDR3 length is 15 residues. DNA of the CDR3: TGTGCCAGCTCACCTCTAGGGGAGGTCGACACTGAAGCTTTCTTT. This sequence encodes CASSPLGEVDTEAFF.

The chain uses TRBV27 and TRBJ1-6; D perhaps matches TRBD1 (6 bases). The germline CDR1 and CDR2 sequences are MNHEY and SMNVEV (reference sequence). The CDR3 covers 14 residues. V shed 3 bases and J shed 7 bases, with 10 bases lying between them. CDR3: CASSFGGGNSPLHF. CDR3 DNA sequence: TGTGCCAGCAGTTTTGGGGGCGGGAATTCACCCCTCCACTTT.

The gene calls are TRBV10-3 and TRBJ1-5; a weak D match, TRBD1 (6 bases). V was clipped by 5 bases and J by 3 bases, with 11 bases between them. The CDR3 runs to 14 residues. CDR1 is ENHRY, CDR2 SYGVKD, per germline. CDR3 protein: CAISPDRYNQPQHF. CDR3 nucleotides: TGTGCCATCAGTCCAGACAGGTACAATCAGCCCCAGCATTTT.

V is TRBV5-1 and J is TRBJ2-1; 9 bases align to TRBD1. The germline V gene encodes CDR1 SGHRS and CDR2 YFSETQ. The trim removed 0 bases at V and 0 bases at J, leaving 4 bases unmatched. The CDR3 sequence is 17 residues long. CDR3 residues: CASSLGQGVSSYNEQFF. The CDR3 nucleotides are TGCGCCAGCAGCTTGGGACAGGGGGTGAGCTCCTACAATGAGCAGTTCTTC.

The genes are TRBV28 and TRBJ2-1; 9 bases are a match to TRBD2. CDR1 is MDHEN, CDR2 SYDVKM, per germline. This CDR3 has 15 amino acids. Unmatched junction bases numbered 7, after V lost 6 bases and J lost 4 bases. The CDR3 DNA sequence: TGTGCCAGCAGCTTACGCGGACTAGCGTACAATGAGCAGTTCTTC. The encoded protein is CASSLRGLAYNEQFF.

This clone occurred once. The chain uses TRBV2 and TRBJ2-1; 10 bases agree with TRBD2. Germline CDR1 reads SNHLY; CDR2 reads FYNNEI. The junction had 8 bases not matched to a gene; V was cut back by 11 bases and J by 4 bases. The CDR3 length is 14 residues. The CDR3 sequence is CAVGRTSGYNEQFF. Here the CDR3 DNA reads TGTGCCGTGGGGAGGACTAGCGGATACAATGAGCAGTTCTTC.

This clone showed up just once. This chain links TRBV28 with TRBJ2-5; D is undetermined. CDR1 is MDHEN, CDR2 SYDVKM, per germline. CDR3 size: 11 residues. The V and J ends lost 4 bases and 10 bases respectively, with 10 bases between them. The DNA of the CDR3 is TGTGCCAGCAGTTCTGAGGATTTCCAGTACTTC. This gives the protein CASSSEDFQYF.

Written as DNA, the CDR3 is TGTGCCAGCAGGCCCCCCGGGGTTCGCACTGAAGCTTTCTTT. Protein sequence: CASRPPGVRTEAFF. The chain carries TRBV28 and TRBJ1-1; no definite D call. Trimming stripped 6 bases from V and 4 bases from J, with 15 bases between. Germline loops: CDR1 MDHEN, CDR2 SYDVKM. The CDR3 sequence is 14 residues long.

The chain combines TRBV10-3 with TRBJ2-1, with a tentative D call TRBD2 (5 bases). This CDR3 contains 14 residues. Germline assignment: CDR1 ENHRY and CDR2 SYGVKD. V lost 4 bases and J lost 5, with 12 bases in between. The CDR3 DNA is TGTGCCATCAGTGCATCGAGCGGCCACAATGAGCAGTTCTTC. This translates into CAISASSGHNEQFF.

The chain couples TRBV30 to TRBJ2-5; 9 nucleotides match TRBD1. The germline gives CDR1 GTSNPN, CDR2 SVGIG (reference sequence). The CDR3 is 12 residues long. The V segment lost 5 bases and the J segment 2 bases; nucleotides outside the gene matches: 0. This CDR3 is CAWGTGQETQYF. The CDR3 DNA sequence: TGTGCCTGGGGGACAGGGCAAGAGACCCAGTACTTC.

The V gene is TRBV7-8, the J gene TRBJ2-5, with 7 bases aligning to TRBD2. The CDR3 has 14 residues. The V and J ends lost 7 bases and 4 bases, in that order; junction bases with no gene match: 9. CDR1 is SGHVS and CDR2 is FQNEAQ in the germline V gene. The CDR3 protein is CASNPSGVGETQYF. CDR3 sequence (DNA): TGTGCCAGCAACCCAAGCGGGGTAGGAGAGACCCAGTACTTC.

J is TRBJ2-5 and V is TRBV19, with 8 bases fitting TRBD2. The CDR3 spans 14 residues. The V and J ends lost 9 bases and 5 bases, in that order; junction bases with no gene match: 11. The V gene's germline CDR1 is LNHDA and CDR2 SQIVND (reference sequence). DNA of the CDR3: TGTGCCAGCGGAACTTCGGGGGGGATCGAGACCCAGTACTTC. It specifies CASGTSGGIETQYF.

The chain links TRBV9 to TRBJ2-3, with 7 nucleotides matching TRBD2. V was clipped by 2 bases and J by 1 base; unmatched bases: 7. CDR3 size: 16 residues. In germline, CDR1 is SGDLS, CDR2 YYNGEE. The CDR3 bases are TGTGCCAGCAGCGTTCGGGGGGACTCGCGCACAGATACGCAGTATTTT. Amino acid sequence: CASSVRGDSRTDTQYF. Looking up the rest from reference TRBV9 and TRBJ2-3 gives the full variable domain: DSGVTQTPKHLITATGQRVTLRCSPRSGDLSVYWYQQSLDQGLQFLIQYYNGEERAKGNILERFSAQQFPDLHSELNLSSLELGDSALYFCASSVRGDSRTDTQYFGPGTRLTVL.

This clone was observed a handful of times. The CDR3 DNA follows: TGTGCCAGCACCTTGCCGACAGGGATTCAGCCCCAGCATTTT. This translates into CASTLPTGIQPQHF. The gene calls are TRBV6-1 and TRBJ1-5; 7 nucleotides align to TRBD1. The CDR3 extends over 14 amino acids. Trimming at V came to 7 bases and at J to 6 bases, leaving 9 bases not matched to a gene. CDR1 and CDR2 from the germline V gene are MNHNS and SASEGT.

This clone was picked up a small number of times. The chain couples TRBV6-1 to TRBJ1-5; TRBD1 is a possible D gene (5 bases). V dropped 3 bases and J dropped 2 bases, with 17 bases sitting between them. The germline gives CDR1 MNHNS, CDR2 SASEGT. The CDR3 spans 17 residues. CDR3: CASSDRVSQGGNQPQHF. CDR3 DNA: TGTGCCAGCAGTGACAGGGTGTCGCAGGGTGGCAATCAGCCCCAGCATTTT.

As for this clone: A junction boundary mismatches the germline segment, possibly from a read error. The V and J genes are TRBV10-1 and TRBJ1-1; D ambiguous. The CDR3 sequence is 8 residues long. Per the germline V gene, CDR1 is WNHNN and CDR2 is SYGVQD (reference sequence). The CDR3 region is CAITEAFF. DNA for the CDR3: TGCGCCATTACTGAAGCCTTCTTT.

The rearrangement links TRBV7-2 to TRBJ1-4; no clear D gene. The V end lost 5 bases, the J end lost 0 bases, and 10 bases lay between the germline ends. This CDR3 has 15 residues. Germline V gene sequence: CDR1 SGHTA, CDR2 FQGNSA. CDR3 sequence (DNA): TGTGCCAGCAGCACGCTAGTTGCAACTAATGAAAAACTGTTTTTT. This encodes CASSTLVATNEKLFF.

This clone was seen a single time. This chain connects TRBV5-4 to TRBJ2-1, with TRBD2 identical over 11 bases. Germline V lookup: CDR1 SGHNT, CDR2 YYREEE (reference sequence). There are 16 residues in the CDR3. After removal of 1 base from V and 9 bases from J, the junction contained 9 bases not matched to a gene. CDR3 in amino acids: CASSLPGIAGGSEQFF. CDR3 sequence (DNA): TGTGCCAGCAGCTTGCCCGGGATAGCGGGGGGGAGTGAGCAGTTCTTC.